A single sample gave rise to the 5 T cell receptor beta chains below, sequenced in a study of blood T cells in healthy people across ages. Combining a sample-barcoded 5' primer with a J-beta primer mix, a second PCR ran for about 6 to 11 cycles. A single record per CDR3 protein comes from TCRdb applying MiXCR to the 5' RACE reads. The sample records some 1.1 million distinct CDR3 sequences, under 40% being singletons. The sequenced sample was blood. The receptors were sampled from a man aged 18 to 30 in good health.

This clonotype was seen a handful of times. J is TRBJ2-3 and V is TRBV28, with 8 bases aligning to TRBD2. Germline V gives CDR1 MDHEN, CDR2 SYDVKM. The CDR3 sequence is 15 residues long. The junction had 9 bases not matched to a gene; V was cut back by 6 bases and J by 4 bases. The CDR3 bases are TGTGCCAGCAGCATCATGGGACTAGGGTCAGATACGCAGTATTTT. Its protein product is CASSIMGLGSDTQYF.

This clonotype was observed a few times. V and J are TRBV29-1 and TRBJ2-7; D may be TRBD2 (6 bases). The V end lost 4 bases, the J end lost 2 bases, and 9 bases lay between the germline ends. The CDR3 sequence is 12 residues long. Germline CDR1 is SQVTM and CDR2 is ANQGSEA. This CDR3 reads CSVAGGTYEQYF. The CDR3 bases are TGCAGCGTTGCTGGGGGGACCTACGAGCAGTACTTC.

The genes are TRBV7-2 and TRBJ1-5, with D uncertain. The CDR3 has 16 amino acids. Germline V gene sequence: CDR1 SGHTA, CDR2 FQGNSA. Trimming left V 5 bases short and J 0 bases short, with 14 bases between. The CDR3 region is CASSPRAVISNQPQHF. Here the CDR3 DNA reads TGTGCCAGCAGCCCCCGCGCGGTTATTAGCAATCAGCCCCAGCATTTT.

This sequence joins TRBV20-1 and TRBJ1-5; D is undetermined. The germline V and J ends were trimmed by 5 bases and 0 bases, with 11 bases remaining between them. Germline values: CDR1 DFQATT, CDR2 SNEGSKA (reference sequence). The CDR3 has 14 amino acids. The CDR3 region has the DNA TGCAGTGCTCCCGCCGCGGATAGCAATCAGCCCCAGCATTTT. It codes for CSAPAADSNQPQHF.

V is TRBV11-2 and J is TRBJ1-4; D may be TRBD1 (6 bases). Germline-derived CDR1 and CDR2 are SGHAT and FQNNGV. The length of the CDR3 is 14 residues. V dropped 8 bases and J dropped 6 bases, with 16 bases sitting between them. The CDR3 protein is CASFLVQGYEKLFF. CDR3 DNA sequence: TGTGCCAGCTTCTTAGTTCAGGGGTATGAAAAACTGTTTTTT.